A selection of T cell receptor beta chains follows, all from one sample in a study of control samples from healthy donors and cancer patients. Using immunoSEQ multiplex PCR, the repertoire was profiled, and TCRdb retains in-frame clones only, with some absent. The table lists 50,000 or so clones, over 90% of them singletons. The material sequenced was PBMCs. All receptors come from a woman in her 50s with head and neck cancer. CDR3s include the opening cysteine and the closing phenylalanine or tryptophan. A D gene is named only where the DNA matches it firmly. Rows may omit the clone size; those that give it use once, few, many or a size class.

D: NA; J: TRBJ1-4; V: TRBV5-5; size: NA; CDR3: CASKQPDSWNEKLFF; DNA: TGTGCCAGCAAACAACCGGACAGCTGGAATGAAAAACTGTTTTTT
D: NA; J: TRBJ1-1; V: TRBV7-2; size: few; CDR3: CASSGRLGGAFF; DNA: TGTGCCAGCAGCGGAAGACTTGGCGGAGCTTTCTTT
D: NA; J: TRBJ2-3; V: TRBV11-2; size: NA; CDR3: CASSLDQYSTQYF; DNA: TGTGCCAGCAGCTTAGATCAGTACAGTACGCAGTATTTT
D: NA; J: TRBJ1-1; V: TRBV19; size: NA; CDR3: CASSLGTANTEAFF; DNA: TGTGCCAGTAGTCTAGGGACGGCGAACACTGAAGCTTTCTTT
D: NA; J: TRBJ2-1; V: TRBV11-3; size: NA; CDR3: CASSLAGQSYNEQFF; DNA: TGTGCCAGCAGCTTAGCGGGACAATCCTACAATGAGCAGTTCTTC
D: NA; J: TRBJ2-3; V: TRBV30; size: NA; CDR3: CAWRPLTDTQYF; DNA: TGTGCCTGGAGGCCGCTTACAGATACGCAGTATTTT
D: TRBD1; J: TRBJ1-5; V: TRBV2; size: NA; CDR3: CASSGWTGGGQPQHF; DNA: TGTGCCAGCAGTGGTTGGACAGGGGGCGGTCAGCCCCAGCATTTT
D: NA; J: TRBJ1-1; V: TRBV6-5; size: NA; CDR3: CASSYNPGLNTEAFF; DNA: TGTGCCAGCAGTTACAATCCGGGGTTGAACACTGAAGCTTTCTTT
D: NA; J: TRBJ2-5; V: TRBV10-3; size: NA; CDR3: CAISEMNGTPNGETQYF; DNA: TGTGCCATCAGTGAGATGAACGGGACACCCAATGGGGAGACCCAGTACTTC
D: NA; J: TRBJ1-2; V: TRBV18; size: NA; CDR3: CASSPVGRVGYTF; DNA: TGTGCCAGCTCACCAGTGGGGCGGGTTGGCTACACCTTC
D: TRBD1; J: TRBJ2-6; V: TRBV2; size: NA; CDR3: CASSWTGRGANVLTF; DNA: TGTGCCAGCAGTTGGACAGGGCGTGGGGCCAACGTCCTGACTTTC
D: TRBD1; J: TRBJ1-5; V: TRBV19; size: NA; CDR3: CASSIEAGGFNQPQHF; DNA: TGTGCCAGTAGTATAGAAGCAGGGGGATTCAATCAGCCCCAGCATTTT
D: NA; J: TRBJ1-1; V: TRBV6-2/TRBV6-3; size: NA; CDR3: CASSSTPNTEAFF; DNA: TGTGCCAGCAGCTCGACACCGAACACTGAAGCTTTCTTT
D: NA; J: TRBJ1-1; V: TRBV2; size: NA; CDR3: CASSAFTLEAFF; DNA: TGTGCCAGCAGTGCTTTTACACTTGAAGCTTTCTTT
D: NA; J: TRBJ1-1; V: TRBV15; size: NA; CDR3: CATGQGSMNTEAFF; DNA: TGTGCCACCGGGCAGGGGAGCATGAACACTGAAGCTTTCTTT
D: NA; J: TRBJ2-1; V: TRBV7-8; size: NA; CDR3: CASSHSRPEQFF; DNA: TGTGCCAGCAGCCATTCCCGCCCAGAGCAGTTCTTC
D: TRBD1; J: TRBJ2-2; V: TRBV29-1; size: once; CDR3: CSVLVPGGRTGELFF; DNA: TGCAGCGTCCTAGTCCCAGGGGGCAGAACCGGGGAGCTGTTTTTT
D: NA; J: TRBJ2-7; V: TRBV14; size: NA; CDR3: CASSRNSYEQYF; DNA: TGTGCCAGCAGCCGAAACTCCTACGAGCAGTACTTC
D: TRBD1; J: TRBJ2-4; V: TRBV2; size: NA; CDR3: CASRRDRGNIQYF; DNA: TGTGCCAGCAGGCGGGACAGGGGGAACATTCAGTACTTC
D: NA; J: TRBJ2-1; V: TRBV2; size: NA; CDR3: CASSARGYEQFF; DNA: TGTGCCAGCAGCGCAAGGGGCTATGAGCAGTTCTTC
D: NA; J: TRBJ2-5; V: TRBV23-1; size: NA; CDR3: CASSQLSQETQYF; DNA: TGCGCCAGCAGTCAACTTTCCCAAGAGACCCAGTACTTC
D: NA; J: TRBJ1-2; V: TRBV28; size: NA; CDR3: CASSLERGLYGYTF; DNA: TGTGCCAGCAGTTTGGAAAGAGGGCTATATGGCTACACCTTC
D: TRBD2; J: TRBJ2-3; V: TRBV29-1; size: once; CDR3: CSVSHSGGEGPPDTQYF; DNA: TGCAGCGTGTCCCACTCGGGGGGGGAGGGGCCTCCAGATACGCAGTATTTT
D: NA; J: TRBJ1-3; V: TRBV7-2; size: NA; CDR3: CASSLGPGNGNTIYF; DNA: TGTGCCAGCAGCTTAGGTCCGGGGAACGGAAACACCATATATTTT
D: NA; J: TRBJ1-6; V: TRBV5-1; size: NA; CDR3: CASSLGQTGVGNSPLHF; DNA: TGCGCCAGCAGCCTTGGACAGACTGGAGTAGGTAATTCACCCCTCCACTTT
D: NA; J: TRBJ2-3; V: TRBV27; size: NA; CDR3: CAAIPPGASTDTQYF; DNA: TGTGCCGCCATACCCCCAGGGGCAAGCACAGATACGCAGTATTTT
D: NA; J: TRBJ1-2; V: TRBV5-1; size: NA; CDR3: CASSPPNEYGYTF; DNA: TGCGCCAGCAGCCCCCCAAACGAGTATGGCTACACCTTC
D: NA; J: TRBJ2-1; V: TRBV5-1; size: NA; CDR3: CASSLGRSSYNEQFF; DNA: TGCGCCAGCAGCTTGGGGAGAAGCTCCTACAATGAGCAGTTCTTC
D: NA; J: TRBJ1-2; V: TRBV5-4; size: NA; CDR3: CASSSGVGDYGYTF; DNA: TGTGCCAGCAGCTCGGGGGTTGGCGACTATGGCTACACCTTC
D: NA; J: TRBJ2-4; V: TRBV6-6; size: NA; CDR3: CASSYAVGIQYF; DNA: TGTGCCAGCAGTTACGCGGTTGGCATTCAGTACTTC
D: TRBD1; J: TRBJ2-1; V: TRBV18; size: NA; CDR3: CASSPDRGHNEQFF; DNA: TGTGCCAGCTCACCGGACAGGGGTCACAATGAGCAGTTCTTC
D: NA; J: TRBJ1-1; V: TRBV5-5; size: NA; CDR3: CASSWGLSYEAFF; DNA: TGTGCCAGCAGCTGGGGACTGTCTTATGAAGCTTTCTTT
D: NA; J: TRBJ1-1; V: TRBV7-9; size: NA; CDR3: CASSFEPRGFDPEAFF; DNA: TGTGCCAGCAGCTTCGAACCACGGGGGTTTGACCCTGAAGCTTTCTTT
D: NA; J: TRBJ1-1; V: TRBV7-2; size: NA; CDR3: CASSRRGVGRGTEAFF; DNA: TGTGCCAGCAGCCGGAGGGGGGTAGGGAGAGGAACTGAAGCTTTCTTT
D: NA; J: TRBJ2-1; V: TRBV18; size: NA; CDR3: CASSPPTPTNEQFF; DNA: TGTGCCAGCTCACCACCCACTCCCACCAATGAGCAGTTCTTC
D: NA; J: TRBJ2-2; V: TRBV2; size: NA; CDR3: CASSDRGPNTGELFF; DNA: TGTGCCAGCAGTGACAGGGGACCTAACACCGGGGAGCTGTTTTTT
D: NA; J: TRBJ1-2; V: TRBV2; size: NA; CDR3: CASSETDYGYTF; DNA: TGTGCCAGCAGTGAAACGGACTATGGCTACACCTTC
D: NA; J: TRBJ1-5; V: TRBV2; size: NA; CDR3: CASSEGQGQPQHF; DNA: TGTGCCAGCAGTGAAGGGCAGGGCCAGCCCCAGCATTTT
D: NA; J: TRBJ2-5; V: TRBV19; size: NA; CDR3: CASSPVRGETQYF; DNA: TGTGCCAGTAGTCCCGTCCGAGGGGAGACCCAGTACTTC
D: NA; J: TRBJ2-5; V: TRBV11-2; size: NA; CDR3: CASSLANHQETQYF; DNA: TGTGCCAGCAGCTTAGCGAATCACCAAGAGACCCAGTACTTC
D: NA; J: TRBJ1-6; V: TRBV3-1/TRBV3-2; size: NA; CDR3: CASNVGGANSPLHF; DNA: TGTGCCAGCAATGTAGGAGGGGCTAATTCACCCCTCCACTTT
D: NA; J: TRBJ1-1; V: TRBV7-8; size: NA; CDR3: CASSLVGTENTEAFF; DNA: TGTGCCAGCAGCTTAGTGGGGACGGAGAACACTGAAGCTTTCTTT
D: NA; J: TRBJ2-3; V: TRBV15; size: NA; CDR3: CATSRRADTQYF; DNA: TGTGCCACCAGCAGAAGAGCAGATACGCAGTATTTT
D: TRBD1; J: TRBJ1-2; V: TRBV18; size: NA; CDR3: CASSSQGLYGYTF; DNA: TGTGCCAGCTCATCACAGGGGCTCTATGGCTACACCTTC
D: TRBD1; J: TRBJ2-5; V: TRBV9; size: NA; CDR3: CASSVDRGETQYF; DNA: TGTGCCAGCAGCGTAGACAGGGGCGAGACCCAGTACTTC